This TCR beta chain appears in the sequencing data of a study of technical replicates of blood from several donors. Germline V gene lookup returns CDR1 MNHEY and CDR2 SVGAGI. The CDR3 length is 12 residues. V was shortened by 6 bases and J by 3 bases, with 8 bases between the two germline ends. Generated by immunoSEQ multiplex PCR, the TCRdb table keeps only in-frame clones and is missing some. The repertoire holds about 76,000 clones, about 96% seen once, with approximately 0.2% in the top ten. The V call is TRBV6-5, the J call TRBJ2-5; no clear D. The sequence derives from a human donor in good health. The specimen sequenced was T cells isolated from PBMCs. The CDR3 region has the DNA TGTGCCAGCAGCAACTATGAAGAGACCCAGTACTTC. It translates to CASSNYEETQYF.